Shown below are 25 T cell receptor beta chains from a single sample sequenced in a study of Graves' ophthalmopathy and Graves' hyperthyroidism. As the template, RNA transcripts were used to amplify TCR beta CDR3 regions. HTBI primers were employed in first-round RT-PCR, then a second-round multiplex PCR followed. TCRdb redid the calling of the multiplex PCR reads with MiXCR, one entry per CDR3 protein. The sample has 200,000 to 300,000 distinct CDR3 sequences; 45% to 55% are singletons. The sequenced sample was peripheral blood. The receptor source for this set is an adult man with Graves' ophthalmopathy.

V and J are TRBV4-1 and TRBJ1-5; TRBD1 aligns across 9 bases. V lost 1 base, J lost 1 base, and 5 bases stayed unmatched. This CDR3 is 17 amino acids long. Germline CDR1 and CDR2: MGHRA and YSYEKL. In DNA, the CDR3 is TGCGCCAGCAGCCAAGTAACAGGGGGCATGAGCAATCAGCCCCAGCATTTT. It encodes CASSQVTGGMSNQPQHF.

The chain uses TRBV7-9 and TRBJ2-5, with D unresolved. V was cut by 5 bases and J by 1 base, with 14 bases left in between. Germline values: CDR1 SEHNR, CDR2 FQNEAQ (reference sequence). The CDR3 totals 15 residues. CDR3 sequence: CASSPPQTFQETQYF. The CDR3 DNA reads TGTGCCAGCAGCCCCCCCCAGACGTTCCAAGAGACCCAGTACTTC.

This clonotype was seen many times. The rearrangement links TRBV20-1 to TRBJ2-7; 7 bases match TRBD1. Germline CDR1 is DFQATT and CDR2 is SNEGSKA (reference sequence). This CDR3 has 13 amino acids. After removal of 5 bases from V and 3 bases from J, the junction contained 7 bases not matched to a gene. In nucleotides, the CDR3 is TGCAGTGCTCAGGACAGGTTGGGCTACGAGCAGTACTTC. As protein: CSAQDRLGYEQYF.

This CDR3 is CASRQFLATNEKLFF. CDR3 sequence (DNA): TGTGCCAGCAGACAGTTCCTTGCAACTAATGAAAAACTGTTTTTT. This chain uses TRBV7-2 with TRBJ1-4, with D unclear. The CDR3 contains 15 residues. Germline V gene sequence: CDR1 SGHTA, CDR2 FQGNSA. V lost 6 bases and J lost 0, with 11 bases in between.

The chain is built from TRBV19 and TRBJ2-6; D ambiguous. The CDR3 sequence is 16 residues long. Germline V gene data show CDR1 as LNHDA and CDR2 as SQIVND (reference sequence). V was trimmed by 3 bases and J by 0 bases, leaving 9 bases between them. The CDR3 sequence is CASSIGSHSGANVLTF. CDR3 nucleotide sequence: TGTGCCAGTAGTATCGGAAGCCACTCTGGGGCCAACGTCCTGACTTTC.

This clonotype turned up a few times. The CDR3 DNA reads as TGCAGTGCTAGAGAGGGGGACGTCCTGACTTTC. This codes for CSAREGDVLTF. This chain links TRBV20-1 with TRBJ2-6; D may correspond to TRBD1 or TRBD2 (5 bases each). The CDR3 loop spans 11 amino acids. Germline V CDR1 and CDR2: DFQATT, SNEGSKA (reference sequence). Trimming pared 0 bases from V and 11 bases from J, leaving 5 bases between.

This clonotype was seen a handful of times. V gene TRBV5-1 combines with J gene TRBJ1-2, with 7 bases aligning to TRBD1. The CDR3 spans 15 residues. CDR1 is SGHRS and CDR2 is YFSETQ in the germline V gene. The V segment lost 6 bases and the J segment 0 bases; nucleotides outside the gene matches: 8. The CDR3 loop reads CASTLPGQPNYGYTF. In DNA form, the CDR3 reads TGCGCCAGCACCTTACCGGGACAGCCTAACTATGGCTACACCTTC.

The chain is built from TRBV7-8 and TRBJ1-1, with 8 bases lining up with TRBD1. The germline V gene encodes CDR1 SGHVS and CDR2 FQNEAQ. Trimming cost V 6 bases and J 4 bases; bases outside gene matches: 7. The CDR3 covers 14 residues. CDR3 residues: CASRTGEGGTEAFF. The CDR3 coding sequence is TGTGCCAGCAGGACAGGGGAGGGGGGCACTGAAGCTTTCTTT.

This clonotype has a handful of counts. This chain connects TRBV19 to TRBJ1-1; D remains ambiguous. V was pared by 3 bases and J by 0 bases, with 5 bases between. Germline-derived CDR1 and CDR2 are LNHDA and SQIVND (reference sequence). The CDR3 is made up of 13 amino acids. CDR3 in amino acids: CASSMSVNTEAFF. The CDR3 region has the DNA TGTGCCAGTAGTATGTCCGTGAACACTGAAGCTTTCTTT.

This chain uses TRBV2 with TRBJ2-7; 7 bases map to TRBD1. This CDR3 region has 14 residues. V shed 7 bases, J shed 2 bases, and the junction held 8 bases outside the gene matches. The germline V gene encodes CDR1 SNHLY and CDR2 FYNNEI. CDR3 bases: TGTGCCAGCACTCCCTACAGGGGCACCTACGAGCAGTACTTC. It translates to CASTPYRGTYEQYF.

The CDR3: CASSISRPQHF. The CDR3 DNA is TGTGCCAGCAGTATTAGTCGGCCCCAGCATTTT. J is TRBJ1-5 and V is TRBV7-9; no clear D gene. The V end was cut by 6 bases, the J end by 9 bases, with 9 bases between. The CDR3 runs to 11 residues. CDR1 and CDR2 (germline): SEHNR, FQNEAQ (reference sequence).

Remarks on this clonotype: It may be a read error: a sequence one base away is much more abundant. The V and J genes are TRBV29-1 and TRBJ1-1; TRBD1 matches 7 bases. This CDR3 spans 13 amino acids. V gave up 4 bases and J gave up 1 base; unmatched junction bases: 3. Per germline, CDR1 SQVTM and CDR2 ANQGSEA. The CDR3 DNA sequence: TGCAGCGTTGGGTCAGGGGGGAACACTGAAGCTTTCTTT. This translates into CSVGSGGNTEAFF.

This chain uses TRBV10-3 with TRBJ2-7; 9 nucleotides align to TRBD2. Per the germline V gene, CDR1 is ENHRY and CDR2 is SYGVKD. The V segment lost 10 bases and the J segment 5 bases; nucleotides outside the gene matches: 12. CDR3 size: 14 residues. The CDR3 here is CASSPIAGADEQYF. In nucleotides, the CDR3 is TGTGCCAGCAGCCCAATAGCGGGAGCCGACGAGCAGTACTTC.

This chain links TRBV12-3 or TRBV12-4 with TRBJ2-5, with 9 bases fitting TRBD1. The V and J ends lost 5 bases and 5 bases, in that order; junction bases with no gene match: 9. This CDR3 is 15 amino acids long. The CDR3 spells CASSGSTGGGETQYF. The CDR3 DNA sequence: TGTGCCAGCAGTGGGTCGACAGGGGGTGGGGAGACCCAGTACTTC.

The J gene is TRBJ1-2, the V gene TRBV12-3 or TRBV12-4; TRBD1 matches at 9 bases. V shed 6 bases and J 6 bases; nucleotides not matched to a gene: 5. This CDR3 has 13 residues. CDR3 nucleotide sequence: TGTGCCAGCAGGGACAGGGGATCTGATGGCTACACCTTC. Translating it yields CASRDRGSDGYTF.

This chain links TRBV11-2 with TRBJ2-5; D could derive from TRBD1 or TRBD2 (5 bases each). The germline gives CDR1 SGHAT, CDR2 FQNNGV. The CDR3 length is 15 residues. Trimming cost V 5 bases and J 0 bases, with 13 bases left between them. The CDR3 DNA sequence: TGTGCCAGCAGCAACTCCCGGGGCTACCAAGAGACCCAGTACTTC. Its protein is CASSNSRGYQETQYF.

This chain uses TRBV29-1 with TRBJ2-2, with D perhaps TRBD1 or TRBD2 (5 bases each). Deletions cut 7 bases from V and 2 bases from J, with 14 bases between. The CDR3 is 14 amino acids. Germline lookup yields CDR1 SQVTM and CDR2 ANQGSEA. The CDR3 loop reads CSASPGTNTGELFF. Here the CDR3 DNA reads TGCAGCGCATCCCCGGGGACCAACACCGGGGAGCTGTTTTTT.

This chain joins TRBV7-4 and TRBJ1-4, with 9 bases fitting TRBD1. The J segment lost 7 bases and the V segment lost 5 bases, leaving 5 bases of the junction unmatched. CDR1 and CDR2 from the germline V gene are SGHVT and SQSDAQ. This CDR3 spans 14 amino acids. The CDR3: CASSGGQGGEKLFF. In nucleotides, the CDR3 is TGTGCCAGCAGCGGGGGACAGGGAGGTGAAAAACTGTTTTTT.

V usage is TRBV7-9 and J usage is TRBJ2-6; D is possibly TRBD2 (6 bases). CDR1 and CDR2 (germline): SEHNR, FQNEAQ (reference sequence). The CDR3 extends over 16 amino acids. V dropped 5 bases and J dropped 4 bases, with 15 bases sitting between them. The CDR3 DNA reads TGTGCCAGCAGCCAAGAGGAGGGTTCCGGGGCCAACGTCCTGACTTTC. Protein product: CASSQEEGSGANVLTF.

This clonotype appeared many times. V usage is TRBV5-8 and J usage is TRBJ2-2, with 8 bases fitting TRBD1. CDR3 size: 14 residues. J lost 7 bases, V lost 4 bases, and 6 bases had no gene match. CDR1 SGHTS and CDR2 YDEGEE come from the germline V gene. This CDR3 reads CASSRTGLIGELFF. The CDR3 DNA reads as TGTGCCAGCAGCCGGACAGGGTTGATCGGGGAGCTGTTTTTT. Using reference TRBV5-8 and TRBJ2-2 for the parts outside the CDR3, the full variable domain is EAGVTQSPTHLIKTRGQQATLRCSPISGHTSVYWYQQALGLGLQFLLWYDEGEERNRGNFPPRFSGRQFPNYSSELNVNALELEDSALYLCASSRTGLIGELFFGEGSRLTVL.

The rearrangement joins TRBV4-1 to TRBJ2-5; D is possibly TRBD1 or TRBD2 (5 bases each). V dropped 1 base and J dropped 1 base, with 16 bases sitting between them. The CDR3 is 17 amino acids. Germline assignment: CDR1 MGHRA and CDR2 YSYEKL. CDR3 protein: CASSQAALGVGQETQYF. In DNA, the CDR3 is TGCGCCAGCAGCCAAGCGGCGTTGGGGGTCGGCCAAGAGACCCAGTACTTC.

The table lists this clonotype with a few counts. The chain has TRBV7-9 and TRBJ2-2; D not certain. The CDR3 loop spans 16 amino acids. V lost 5 bases to trimming and J lost 2 bases, with 15 bases between them. In germline, CDR1 is SEHNR, CDR2 FQNEAQ (reference sequence). This CDR3 reads CASSPYLELNTGELFF. CDR3 bases: TGTGCCAGCAGCCCATACCTAGAGCTCAACACCGGGGAGCTGTTTTTT.

The CDR3 bases are TGCAGTGCTAGAGAGGCAGGGAACAATTCACCCCTCCACTTT. As protein: CSAREAGNNSPLHF. The rearrangement uses TRBV20-1 and TRBJ1-6; D is perhaps TRBD1 (5 bases). CDR1 is DFQATT and CDR2 is SNEGSKA in the germline V gene (reference sequence). The CDR3 loop spans 14 amino acids. V lost 0 bases and J lost 7, with 10 bases in between.

V usage is TRBV7-2 and J usage is TRBJ1-4; 8 nucleotides line up with TRBD1. Trimming took 5 bases from V and 8 from J; bases not matched to a gene: 10. The CDR3 has 15 amino acids. Germline values: CDR1 SGHTA, CDR2 FQGNSA. CDR3 residues: CASSPGTGSAEKLFF. DNA for the CDR3: TGTGCCAGCAGCCCGGGGACAGGCTCGGCGGAAAAACTGTTTTTT.

V gene TRBV19 combines with J gene TRBJ2-5; 14 nucleotides agree with TRBD2. The CDR3 has 16 residues. CDR1 and CDR2 (germline): LNHDA, SQIVND (reference sequence). V lost 5 bases, J lost 6 bases, and 8 bases stayed unmatched. CDR3 DNA sequence: TGTGCCAGTAGTGGGTTAGGGACTAGCGGGAGAAAGACCCAGTACTTC. It specifies CASSGLGTSGRKTQYF.